This T cell receptor (beta chain) was obtained from a study of blood T cell repertoires in COVID-19. The overall study: PBMCs, B-cell-depleted T cells, or T cells were the source of the cDNA or gDNA that made up the material.

This clone was seen ten or more times. Repertoires were generated with immunoSEQ multiplex PCR, while TCRdb's copy carries only in-frame clones and drops some. This table has 180,000 or so clones, around 85% appearing once. The CDR3 covers 16 residues. With 4 bases clipped from V and 0 bases from J, the junction kept 6 bases outside the gene matches. Germline V gene sequence: CDR1 MGHRA, CDR2 YSYEKL. The chain is built from TRBV4-1 and TRBJ2-1, with 7 bases that match TRBD2. This clonotype was sampled from a man aged 60 to 75 with acute or convalescent COVID-19. The sample comprised peripheral blood. CDR3 region: CASSPWASGSYNEQFF. CDR3 nucleotide sequence: TGCGCCAGCAGCCCTTGGGCTAGCGGCTCCTACAATGAGCAGTTCTTC.